Listed below are T cell receptor beta chains from one sample, sequenced in a study of PD-1 blockade in mismatch repair-deficient tumors. Assay: immunoSEQ multiplex PCR; the TCRdb copy retains only in-frame clones and omits some. The sample yields approximately 60,000 clones, about 91% seen once. Sequencing used peripheral blood, obtained 52 weeks after starting pembrolizumab. The receptors originated from an adult with mismatch repair-deficient cancer. The CDR3 runs from the conserved cysteine through the conserved F or W. D genes are given only for firm matches. Clone size is shown for a subset of rows, as once, few, many or a class of expanded clone.

v_gene	abundance	j_gene	d_gene	CDR3aa	CDR3nt
TRBV4-1	NA	TRBJ2-4	NA	CASSWGTIAKNIQYF	TGCGCCAGCAGTTGGGGGACCATAGCCAAAAACATTCAGTACTTC
TRBV6-1	NA	TRBJ2-3	TRBD2	CASQAGQADTQYF	TGTGCCAGCCAAGCGGGGCAGGCCGATACGCAGTATTTT
TRBV15	once	TRBJ2-5	TRBD1	CATSRALLQGGRETQYF	TGTGCCACCAGCAGAGCCCTCCTACAGGGGGGCAGGGAGACCCAGTACTTC
TRBV10-2	few	TRBJ2-7	NA	CASSVQGGSYEQYF	TGCGCCAGCAGTGTTCAGGGTGGCTCCTACGAGCAGTACTTC
TRBV6-6	NA	TRBJ2-7	TRBD1	CASSYSRDRDEQYF	TGTGCCAGCAGTTACTCGAGGGACAGGGACGAGCAGTACTTC
TRBV19	NA	TRBJ2-7	NA	CASSMGTDYEQYF	TGTGCCAGTAGTATGGGGACTGATTACGAGCAGTACTTC
TRBV4-1	NA	TRBJ2-5	NA	CASSQGEGARYF	TGTGCCAGCAGCCAAGGGGAGGGGGCGAGGTACTTC
TRBV19	NA	TRBJ2-1	NA	CASGDNEQFF	TGTGCCAGCGGGGACAATGAGCAGTTCTTC
TRBV28	once	TRBJ2-5	NA	CASSWGRRRETQYF	TGTGCCAGTAGTTGGGGTAGGAGGCGAGAGACCCAGTACTTC
TRBV7-2	NA	TRBJ1-5	NA	CASSSRGSDQPQHF	TGTGCCAGCAGCTCCAGGGGTTCGGATCAGCCCCAGCATTTT
TRBV27	NA	TRBJ2-7	NA	CASSLGGTYEQYF	TGTGCCAGCAGTTTAGGTGGTACCTACGAGCAGTACTTC
TRBV11-2	NA	TRBJ2-2	NA	CASSWGSSGLFF	TGTGCCAGCAGCTGGGGGTCCTCCGGGCTGTTTTTT
TRBV4-3	once	TRBJ2-6	NA	CASSPSVGSGANVLTF	TGCGCCAGCAGCCCAAGTGTGGGGTCTGGGGCCAACGTCCTGACTTTC
TRBV14	NA	TRBJ2-1	TRBD2	CASSQGRRDFSRTSGSHGEQFF	TGTGCCAGCAGCCAAGGCCGCCGGGATTTTAGCCGGACTAGCGGGAGCCACGGTGAGCAGTTCTTC
TRBV11-1	once	TRBJ2-7	TRBD1	CASSLSGTGIYEQYF	TGTGCCAGCAGCTTATCCGGGACAGGGATCTACGAGCAGTACTTC
TRBV4-1	NA	TRBJ2-5	NA	CASSQAGAVLVTQYF	TGCGCCAGCAGCCAAGCTGGGGCAGTTTTAGTGACCCAGTACTTC
TRBV28	NA	TRBJ2-2	TRBD1	CASTGPGTGGNTGELFF	TGTGCCAGCACCGGACCCGGGACAGGGGGGAACACCGGGGAGCTGTTTTTT
TRBV10-2	NA	TRBJ2-6	TRBD1	CASSEIQDRGVIPGANVLTF	TGCGCCAGCAGTGAGATTCAGGACAGGGGCGTTATCCCTGGGGCCAACGTCCTGACTTTC
TRBV7-9	NA	TRBJ2-7	TRBD2	CASSSLAGAYEQYF	TGTGCCAGCAGCTCGTTAGCGGGAGCTTACGAGCAGTACTTC
TRBV5-1	NA	TRBJ1-2	NA	CASSPSAYNYGYTF	TGCGCCAGCAGCCCATCGGCCTATAACTATGGCTACACCTTC
TRBV7-9	NA	TRBJ2-4	TRBD1	CASSQGTGKNIQYF	TGTGCCAGCAGCCAGGGGACAGGCAAAAACATTCAGTACTTC
TRBV6-5	NA	TRBJ2-1	NA	CASRPPTGGEQFF	TGTGCCAGCAGGCCACCGACAGGAGGTGAGCAGTTCTTC
TRBV6-6	NA	TRBJ2-1	TRBD1	CASSYSQGAWEQFF	TGTGCCAGCAGTTACTCTCAGGGGGCCTGGGAGCAGTTCTTC
TRBV4-2	NA	TRBJ1-2	NA	CASSQDLAGIDYGYTF	TGTGCCAGCAGCCAAGATCTGGCAGGGATCGACTATGGCTACACCTTC
TRBV11-1	NA	TRBJ2-7	NA	CASSPGYRGGEQYF	TGTGCCAGCAGCCCCGGTTACAGGGGAGGCGAGCAGTACTTC
TRBV5-1	NA	TRBJ2-2	NA	CASSSFFNTEESNTGELFF	TGCGCCAGCAGCTCCTTCTTTAATACAGAAGAATCGAACACCGGGGAGCTGTTTTTT
TRBV11-3	NA	TRBJ2-3	TRBD2	CASSLWGSGADTQYF	TGTGCCAGCAGCTTATGGGGGAGCGGGGCAGATACGCAGTATTTT
TRBV30	NA	TRBJ1-1	NA	CAWRGVENTEAFF	TGTGCCTGGAGGGGGGTGGAGAACACTGAAGCTTTCTTT
TRBV7-8	NA	TRBJ2-1	NA	CASSPHAEVRDEQFF	TGTGCCAGCAGCCCCCATGCGGAAGTCAGAGATGAGCAGTTCTTC
TRBV28	once	TRBJ2-7	NA	CASSTYARGVGEQYF	TGTGCCAGCAGTACCTACGCCAGGGGGGTGGGGGAGCAGTACTTC
TRBV5-1	NA	TRBJ2-7	NA	CASSSWGISDEQYF	TGTGCCAGCAGCTCCTGGGGTATATCGGACGAGCAGTACTTC
TRBV5-1	NA	TRBJ2-7	NA	CASSLGAREQYF	TGCGCCAGCAGCTTAGGGGCGCGCGAGCAGTACTTC
TRBV28	NA	TRBJ2-1	NA	CASSPGLPHRRGHYNEQFF	TGTGCCAGCAGTCCGGGACTACCGCATCGTAGGGGGCATTACAATGAGCAGTTCTTC
TRBV27	NA	TRBJ1-2	TRBD1	CASSFGTDYGYTF	TGTGCCAGCAGTTTCGGGACAGACTATGGCTACACCTTC
TRBV11-2	NA	TRBJ2-7	NA	CASSLGRDTYEQYF	TGTGCCAGCAGCTTAGGTCGGGACACCTACGAGCAGTACTTC
TRBV19	NA	TRBJ1-1	NA	CASSTRRRGYTEAFF	TGTGCCAGTAGTACCCGGAGGAGGGGGTATACTGAAGCTTTCTTT
TRBV25-1	once	TRBJ1-3	TRBD1	CASRDRKFLYSGNTIYF	TGTGCCAGCAGGGACAGGAAATTTCTTTACTCTGGAAACACCATATATTTT
TRBV19	NA	TRBJ2-2	TRBD2	CASSIVELAGTGELFF	TGTGCCAGTAGTATAGTCGAGCTAGCGGGCACCGGGGAGCTGTTTTTT
TRBV13	NA	TRBJ2-1	TRBD2	CASSLALAENYNEQFF	TGTGCCAGCAGCTTAGCGCTAGCGGAAAACTACAATGAGCAGTTCTTC
TRBV6-4	once	TRBJ2-1	TRBD2	CASRPSGSYNEQFF	TGTGCCAGCAGGCCTAGCGGCTCCTACAATGAGCAGTTCTTC
TRBV28	NA	TRBJ2-2	NA	CASEPIRGGGELFF	TGTGCCAGCGAACCAATCCGGGGTGGCGGGGAGCTGTTTTTT
TRBV2	NA	TRBJ1-4	TRBD1	CASSFQGGNEKLFF	TGTGCCAGCAGTTTTCAGGGGGGGAATGAAAAACTGTTTTTT
TRBV19	few	TRBJ1-1	NA	CASRAPGKYDTEAFF	TGTGCCAGTAGGGCTCCAGGGAAGTACGACACTGAAGCTTTCTTT
TRBV6-5	NA	TRBJ2-1	NA	CASTSSQGQFF	TGTGCCAGCACCTCCTCACAGGGGCAGTTCTTC
TRBV12-5	NA	TRBJ2-1	NA	CASSPIVATYNEQFF	TGTGCTAGTTCCCCAATAGTGGCTACCTACAATGAGCAGTTCTTC
TRBV7-7	NA	TRBJ1-1	TRBD1	CASSPPDRRLNTEAFF	TGTGCCAGCAGCCCGCCGGACAGGAGGCTGAACACTGAAGCTTTCTTT
TRBV28	once	TRBJ1-5	TRBD1	CASSLKYSGGWSQPQHF	TGTGCCAGCAGTTTAAAGTATTCAGGGGGCTGGAGTCAGCCCCAGCATTTT
TRBV27	NA	TRBJ2-1	TRBD2	CASSHSGNSYNEQFF	TGTGCCAGCAGCCATAGCGGGAACTCCTACAATGAGCAGTTCTTC
TRBV18	NA	TRBJ2-1	NA	CASSPPGGLSSYNEQFF	TGTGCCAGCTCACCACCTGGCGGGCTGAGCTCCTACAATGAGCAGTTCTTC
TRBV2	NA	TRBJ2-7	TRBD2	CASSPTAGLGAYEQYF	TGTGCCAGCAGCCCTACCGCGGGACTAGGGGCCTACGAGCAGTACTTC
TRBV5-1	NA	TRBJ1-1	TRBD1	CASSLTGENTEAFF	TGCGCCAGCAGCTTAACAGGGGAGAACACTGAAGCTTTCTTT
TRBV2	NA	TRBJ2-7	NA	CASSEGGRPVYEQYF	TGTGCCAGCAGTGAAGGTGGTAGGCCGGTCTACGAGCAGTACTTC
TRBV5-1	NA	TRBJ2-7	TRBD1	CASSPSGQGGREQYF	TGCGCCAGCAGCCCCTCTGGACAGGGGGGTCGCGAGCAGTACTTC